This passage covers 21 T cell receptor beta chains from one sample sequenced in a study of OX40 agonist ivuxolimab in advanced cancers. Sequencing was performed with immunoSEQ multiplex PCR; in TCRdb, only in-frame clones are kept and a portion is missing. This sample has 95,000 to 150,000 clones, with around 95% found just once. Sequencing was performed on CD4+ or CD8+ T cells sorted from blood, taken in a trial of the OX40 agonist ivuxolimab. These TCRs come from an adult with an advanced solid tumor such as melanoma, head and neck, liver or kidney cancer.

This clone was recorded once. This sequence joins TRBV29-1 and TRBJ1-4; 9 positions match TRBD1. This CDR3 is 13 amino acids long. CDR1 SQVTM and CDR2 ANQGSEA come from the germline V gene. V gave up 5 bases and J gave up 6 bases; unmatched junction bases: 4. Here the CDR3 DNA reads TGCAGCGTTCTCCGGGACAGGGATGAAAAACTGTTTTTT. Translated, it gives CSVLRDRDEKLFF.

The table lists this clone with a count of one. The V and J genes are TRBV6-1 and TRBJ1-1; D call uncertain. V was trimmed by 8 bases and J by 1 base, leaving 8 bases between them. Germline values: CDR1 MNHNS, CDR2 SASEGT. This CDR3 has 12 residues. The CDR3, as DNA: TGTGCCAGCCGAAGAGGGAACACTGAAGCTTTCTTT. This sequence encodes CASRRGNTEAFF.

A few counts support this clone. This sequence joins TRBV19 and TRBJ1-1; 9 bases match TRBD1. This CDR3 comprises 16 residues. Germline V lookup: CDR1 LNHDA, CDR2 SQIVND (reference sequence). J lost 0 bases, V lost 6 bases, and 8 bases had no gene match. The CDR3 DNA reads TGTGCCAGTAGCCGTCAACAGGGGGCCATGAACACTGAAGCTTTCTTT. It encodes CASSRQQGAMNTEAFF.

In its sample, this clone was seen once. This chain connects TRBV7-2 to TRBJ1-5; D is possibly TRBD1 (5 bases). CDR1 is SGHTA, CDR2 FQGNSA, per germline. Trimming took 3 bases from V and 7 from J, leaving 22 bases between them. CDR3 size: 17 residues. The CDR3 DNA is TGTGCCAGCAGCTTCAGCCCGGGACGGGGGTTTGGGCAGCCCCAGCATTTT. It translates to CASSFSPGRGFGQPQHF.

V usage is TRBV19 and J usage is TRBJ2-4, with 7 bases lining up with TRBD1. Germline values: CDR1 LNHDA, CDR2 SQIVND (reference sequence). This CDR3 is built from 12 residues. Losses at the gene ends were 4 bases for V and 13 bases for J; bases not matched to a gene: 7. CDR3 in DNA: TGTGCCAGTAGTACCCGGGACAGCAACCAGTACTTC. Translated, it gives CASSTRDSNQYF. The full variable domain, with the rest looked up from reference TRBV19 and TRBJ2-4, is DGGITQSPKYLFRKEGQNVTLSCEQNLNHDAMYWYRQDPGQGLRLIYYSQIVNDFQKGDIAEGYSVSREKKESFPLTVTSAQKNPTAFYLCASSTRDSNQYFGAGTRLSVL.

The chain has TRBV18 and TRBJ1-2; D remains unclear. CDR3 size: 15 residues. V shed 3 bases and J shed 5 bases, with 16 bases lying between them. The V gene's germline CDR1 is KGHSH and CDR2 LQKENI. CDR3 loop: CASSPPGREEYGYTF. The CDR3 coding sequence is TGTGCCAGCTCACCGCCCGGCAGAGAGGAATATGGCTACACCTTC. The full variable domain, completed using reference TRBV18 and TRBJ1-2, is NAGVMQNPRHLVRRRGQEARLRCSPMKGHSHVYWYRQLPEEGLKFMVYLQKENIIDESGMPKERFSAEFPKEGPSILRIQQVVRGDSAAYFCASSPPGREEYGYTFGSGTRLTVV.

The chain uses TRBV6-1 and TRBJ1-2, with D uncertain. Germline V CDR1 and CDR2: MNHNS, SASEGT. V lost 6 bases and J 4 bases, leaving 12 bases between the germline ends. The CDR3 loop spans 13 amino acids. The CDR3 coding sequence is TGTGCCAGCAGAGCAGGAGGGCCCTATGGCTACACCTTC. This sequence encodes CASRAGGPYGYTF.

This clone was counted once. The V and J genes are TRBV5-1 and TRBJ2-1; 9 nucleotides align to TRBD2. CDR3 length: 16 residues. CDR1 is SGHRS and CDR2 is YFSETQ in the germline V gene. The ends lost 0 bases at V and 4 bases at J; junction bases unmatched: 5. CDR3 region: CASSLGLSGSYNEQFF. The CDR3 nucleotides read TGCGCCAGCAGCTTGGGGCTTAGCGGGAGTTACAATGAGCAGTTCTTC.

V is TRBV28 and J is TRBJ1-4, with D perhaps matching TRBD1 (6 bases). The V end was cut by 3 bases, the J end by 4 bases, with 15 bases between. Germline assignment: CDR1 MDHEN and CDR2 SYDVKM. This CDR3 is built from 16 residues. The CDR3 DNA reads as TGTGCCAGCAGTTTCCGCGGAGGGGGATTTAATGAAAAACTGTTTTTT. Protein: CASSFRGGGFNEKLFF.

The count of this clone is one. J is TRBJ2-1 and V is TRBV19; 8 bases agree with TRBD2. Trimming took 3 bases from V and 8 from J; bases not matched to a gene: 9. This CDR3 contains 15 residues. The germline V gene has CDR1 LNHDA and CDR2 SQIVND (reference sequence). CDR3 nucleotides: TGTGCCAGTAGTATCGTCTCTAGCGGGCGGTATGAGCAGTTCTTC. Its protein product is CASSIVSSGRYEQFF.

This chain joins TRBV5-4 and TRBJ2-3, with 12 bases lining up with TRBD2. The J segment lost 3 bases and the V segment lost 1 base, leaving 0 bases of the junction unmatched. The germline gives CDR1 SGHNT, CDR2 YYREEE (reference sequence). This CDR3 comprises 15 residues. The CDR3 DNA follows: TGTGCCAGCAGCTTGACTAGCGGGAGGACAGATACGCAGTATTTT. Its translation: CASSLTSGRTDTQYF.

The V gene is TRBV4-1, the J gene TRBJ2-3; D remains ambiguous. V was clipped by 2 bases and J by 3 bases, with 3 bases between them. The CDR3 has 12 residues. Germline V gene data show CDR1 as MGHRA and CDR2 as YSYEKL. This chain's CDR3 is CASSQRTDTQYF. The CDR3 DNA reads TGCGCCAGCAGCCAAAGGACAGATACGCAGTATTTT.

Only one count was recorded for this clone. The V and J genes are TRBV7-3 and TRBJ2-3; unclear D gene. The CDR3 is 14 residues long. CDR1 and CDR2 (germline): SGHTA, FQGTGA. V was trimmed by 2 bases and J by 0 bases, leaving 6 bases between them. CDR3 bases: TGTGCCAGCAGCTTATCCCCCAGCACAGATACGCAGTATTTT. Translating gives CASSLSPSTDTQYF.

V and J are TRBV15 and TRBJ1-2; a weak D match, TRBD1 (6 bases). This CDR3 has 14 amino acids. V gave up 6 bases and J gave up 3 bases, with 14 bases separating them. Germline lookup yields CDR1 LNHNV and CDR2 YYDKDF (reference sequence). The CDR3 protein is CATSRSGGDYGYTF. The CDR3, as DNA: TGTGCCACCAGTCGGTCCGGGGGCGACTATGGCTACACCTTC.

The CDR3 DNA sequence: TGTGCCAGTAGTCGGTACCCGGGACAGGTCGTTAATCAGCCCCAGCATTTT. Translating it yields CASSRYPGQVVNQPQHF. The chain combines TRBV19 with TRBJ1-5; 8 bases line up with TRBD1. From germline, CDR1 is LNHDA and CDR2 SQIVND (reference sequence). The J segment lost 4 bases and the V segment lost 5 bases, leaving 13 bases of the junction unmatched. The CDR3 is 17 residues long.

V gene TRBV6-5 combines with J gene TRBJ2-7, with D possibly being TRBD1 or TRBD2 (6 bases each). The CDR3 totals 14 residues. Germline V gives CDR1 MNHEY, CDR2 SVGAGI. V lost 8 bases, J lost 6 bases, and 20 bases lay in between. Here the CDR3 reads CASARDTRESEQYF. The CDR3 bases are TGTGCCAGCGCGCGGGACACCCGGGAGTCCGAGCAGTACTTC.

The chain links TRBV11-1 to TRBJ2-5, with D possibly being TRBD2 (6 bases). This CDR3 region has 14 residues. CDR1 and CDR2 from the germline V gene are SGHAT and FQDESV (reference sequence). Trimming took off 8 bases at V and 0 bases at J, with 13 bases between the two ends. CDR3 sequence reads: CASSFGGDQETQYF. CDR3 bases: TGTGCCAGCTCCTTTGGAGGGGACCAAGAGACCCAGTACTTC.

The gene calls are TRBV2 and TRBJ2-2, with D unresolved. The germline V gene encodes CDR1 SNHLY and CDR2 FYNNEI. Trimming stripped 3 bases from V and 5 bases from J, with 7 bases between. This CDR3 is 13 amino acids long. The CDR3: CASSDDGTGELFF. The CDR3 DNA sequence: TGTGCCAGCAGTGATGACGGAACCGGGGAGCTGTTTTTT.

The chain couples TRBV18 to TRBJ1-2, with a tentative D call TRBD1 (5 bases). Per the germline V gene, CDR1 is KGHSH and CDR2 is LQKENI. This CDR3 is 15 amino acids long. Trimming removed 3 bases from V and 4 bases from J, with 15 bases in between. The CDR3 sequence is CASSPLQESGYGYTF. The CDR3, as DNA: TGTGCCAGCTCACCTCTACAGGAATCGGGCTATGGCTACACCTTC.

The J gene is TRBJ1-1, the V gene TRBV6-5; D unclear. CDR1 MNHEY and CDR2 SVGAGI come from the germline V gene. Trimming took 2 bases from V and 4 from J, leaving 11 bases between them. The CDR3 is 14 amino acids. CDR3 amino acids: CASSYKVSSTEAFF. In DNA form, the CDR3 reads TGTGCCAGCAGTTACAAGGTTTCGAGCACTGAAGCTTTCTTT.

A note on this clone: A junction boundary mismatches the germline segment, possibly from a read error. The rearrangement joins TRBV7-3 to TRBJ2-2, with TRBD2 identical over 11 bases. Germline assignment: CDR1 SGHTA and CDR2 FQGTGA. This CDR3 has 15 residues. The CDR3 spells CASSLTSGGTGELFF. In DNA form, the CDR3 reads TGTGCCAGCAGCCTAACTAGCGGGGGCACCGGGGAGCTGTTTTTT. The entire variable domain, with the rest obtained from reference TRBV7-3 and TRBJ2-2, is as follows: GAGVSQTPSNKVTEKGKYVELRCDPISGHTALYWYRQSLGQGPEFLIYFQGTGAADDSGLPNDRFFAVRPEGSVSTLKIQRTERGDSAVYLCASSLTSGGTGELFFGEGSRLTVL.